What follows are 5 T cell receptor beta chains derived from one specimen sequenced in a study of a mutant IDH1 vaccine in newly diagnosed glioma. Time point denoted: week 23, last vaccination. Topical imiquimod was applied with each vaccine dose, which held 300 ug of mutant IDH1 20-mer peptide. No antigen has been assigned to these receptors. The data were produced by immunoSEQ multiplex PCR, yet TCRdb's version contains in-frame clones alone and is incomplete. The sample includes about 55,000 clones, 80% of them seen just once. The sequences come from PBMCs, collected from a glioma patient whose treatment included an IDH1 peptide vaccine. The source of these receptors is a man in his forties or fifties with glioma.

This clone was observed a handful of times. The chain is built from TRBV2 and TRBJ1-1; D perhaps matches TRBD1 (5 bases). Germline V lookup: CDR1 SNHLY, CDR2 FYNNEI. Trimming shortened V by 4 bases and J by 0 bases, and 9 bases separated the two germline ends. The CDR3 extends over 14 amino acids. The CDR3 sequence: CASSGTQLNTEAFF. For the CDR3, the DNA is TGTGCCAGCAGTGGGACACAACTGAACACTGAAGCTTTCTTT.

The V call is TRBV7-9, the J call TRBJ2-7; D remains unclear. Looked up from germline, CDR1 is SEHNR and CDR2 is FQNEAQ (reference sequence). The CDR3 spans 11 residues. Trimming shortened V by 5 bases and J by 2 bases, and 4 bases separated the two germline ends. The CDR3 DNA follows: TGTGCCAGCAGCCATACCTACGAGCAGTACTTC. This codes for CASSHTYEQYF.

V gene TRBV5-6 combines with J gene TRBJ2-2; 10 bases line up with TRBD2. The length of the CDR3 is 17 residues. Germline CDR1 SGHDT, CDR2 YYEEEE. V shed 4 bases and J 4 bases; nucleotides not matched to a gene: 10. The CDR3 bases are TGTGCCAGCAGCAGCGCTCTAGCGGGGGAGGTCACCGGGGAGCTGTTTTTT. Its translation: CASSSALAGEVTGELFF. Based on the CDR3 plus reference TRBV5-6 and TRBJ2-2, the full variable domain is DAGVTQSPTHLIKTRGQQVTLRCSPKSGHDTVSWYQQALGQGPQFIFQYYEEEERQRGNFPDRFSGHQFPNYSSELNVNALLLGDSALYLCASSSALAGEVTGELFFGEGSRLTVL.

The chain employs TRBV6-5 and TRBJ1-1, with 7 bases aligning to TRBD1. The length of the CDR3 is 14 residues. Germline trimming cut 3 bases from V and 7 bases from J; bases unmatched to any gene: 8. The V gene's germline CDR1 is MNHEY and CDR2 SVGAGI. The CDR3 loop reads CASSYSAGGREAFF. The DNA of the CDR3 is TGTGCCAGCAGTTATTCCGCAGGGGGTCGTGAAGCTTTCTTT.

The chain links TRBV4-1 to TRBJ2-3; D perhaps matches TRBD1 (5 bases). V lost 0 bases, J lost 2 bases, and 6 bases lay in between. The CDR3 loop spans 14 amino acids. Germline CDR1 and CDR2: MGHRA and YSYEKL. This CDR3 is CASSQDRDTDTQYF. The CDR3 coding sequence is TGCGCCAGCAGCCAAGACAGGGACACAGATACGCAGTATTTT.